These 7 T cell receptor beta chains were all obtained from the same sample, sequenced in a study of vaccination effects on CD4 cells after COVID-19. Expansion with viral peptide pools was applied to antigen-specific CD4+ T cells by the ViraFEST assay prior to sequencing. After roughly 10 days in culture, the CD4+ T cells were isolated. The healthy vaccine recipients, who had no prior SARS-CoV-2 infection, showed negative nucleocapsid antibodies. Libraries were prepared by immunoSEQ multiplex PCR; TCRdb keeps only in-frame clonotypes and omits some of them. Here the sample spans about 54,000 clones, roughly 70% being singletons. Antigens of these TCRs are unknown. Sequences were derived from CD4+ T cells from PBMCs cultured with SARS-CoV-2 spike peptides, sampled before COVID-19 vaccination. These receptors all stem from a human donor who received a COVID-19 vaccine.

The rearrangement uses TRBV6-2 or TRBV6-3 and TRBJ2-2; the match to TRBD2 covers 11 bases. This CDR3 comprises 16 residues. Germline lookup yields CDR1 MNHEY and CDR2 SVGEGT. J was trimmed by 4 bases and V by 5 bases; bases with no gene match: 6. DNA for the CDR3: TGTGCCAGCAGTCGACTAGCGGGGATGAGCACCGGGGAGCTGTTTTTT. Translation: CASSRLAGMSTGELFF.

This chain connects TRBV4-1 to TRBJ1-2, with 8 bases identical to TRBD1. V lost 1 base and J lost 4; bases outside the gene matches: 11. The germline gives CDR1 MGHRA, CDR2 YSYEKL. The CDR3 covers 17 residues. DNA of the CDR3: TGCGCCAGCAGCCAAGGATCGGCAGGGGGCTTAGGCTATGGCTACACCTTC. Protein: CASSQGSAGGLGYGYTF.

In this sample, this clone turned up once. The chain couples TRBV3-1 (or the pseudogene TRBV3-2) to TRBJ1-2, with D tentatively TRBD1 (5 bases). CDR1 LGHDT and CDR2 YNNKEL come from the germline V gene (reference sequence). This CDR3 is 15 amino acids long. The ends were cut back, 0 bases at V and 4 bases at J, with 12 bases in the middle. CDR3 residues: CASSQDWQGGYGYTF. In DNA form, the CDR3 reads TGTGCCAGCAGCCAAGATTGGCAGGGCGGCTATGGCTACACCTTC.

The gene calls are TRBV30 and TRBJ1-1, with a weak D call TRBD1 (6 bases). The germline CDR1 and CDR2 sequences are GTSNPN and SVGIG (reference sequence). The germline V and J ends were trimmed by 0 bases and 4 bases, with 18 bases remaining between them. This CDR3 has 16 amino acids. CDR3 coding DNA: TGTGCCTGGAGTGTACGGGGGGCTAAGGAGGCCACTGAAGCTTTCTTT. This translates into CAWSVRGAKEATEAFF.

The V call is TRBV28, the J call TRBJ1-2; D not certain. This CDR3 region has 13 residues. With 3 bases removed from V and 8 bases from J, the gap between germline ends came to 13 bases. The germline V gene encodes CDR1 MDHEN and CDR2 SYDVKM. For the CDR3, the DNA is TGTGCCAGCAGTTTGGACCCCTTAGGAGGCTACACCTTC. Translation gives CASSLDPLGGYTF.

The CDR3 nucleotides are TGTGCCAGCAGCCAGGGGCTAATTGGAAACACCATATATTTT. Protein sequence: CASSQGLIGNTIYF. The chain has TRBV3-1 (or the pseudogene TRBV3-2) and TRBJ1-3; a possible D gene is TRBD1 (5 bases). The length of the CDR3 is 14 residues. Trimming cost V 3 bases and J 3 bases, with 9 bases left between them. Germline-derived CDR1 and CDR2 are LGHDT and YNNKEL (reference sequence).

The CDR3 DNA sequence: TGTGCCAGCAGCGCCGGGACAGGGACCCACGAGCAGTACTTC. This gives the protein CASSAGTGTHEQYF. The V call is TRBV5-4, the J call TRBJ2-7; 9 bases map to TRBD1. This CDR3 is built from 14 residues. V lost 4 bases to trimming and J lost 5 bases; unmatched junction nucleotides: 7. Germline V lookup: CDR1 SGHNT, CDR2 YYREEE (reference sequence).